This T cell receptor beta chain is drawn from a study of shared clonotypes between healthy human individuals. Study overall: A couple of women and three men aged 18 to 49 made up the donors. Whole-study findings and limits: Compared with memory subsets, naive subsets generally had larger estimated richness. Sampling used blood alone; tissue repertoires probably differ.

With respect to this clone: Its cognate antigen is unknown.

The authors' processing: Junction-only immunoSEQ data arrived without quality scores, meaning filtering differed. TCRdb keeps only in-frame clones here, not all; method: immunoSEQ multiplex PCR. V, J and clone size reflect that table, while D and trimming were determined from the DNA. The sample has about 980,000 clones, around 80% seen once; the top ten hold roughly 1.5%. Germline CDR1 is SGHNT and CDR2 is YYREEE (reference sequence). CDR3 length: 15 amino acids. With 1 base clipped from V and 6 bases from J, the junction kept 5 bases outside the gene matches. The sequenced sample consisted of memory CD4+ T cells sorted from blood. Stated subset: CD45RA-negative fraction. The chain uses TRBV5-4 and TRBJ2-7; 12 bases match TRBD2. The sequence was collected from a man younger than 35 in good health. The CDR3 protein is CASSLTSGGRSEQYF. The CDR3 nucleotides read TGTGCCAGCAGCTTGACTAGCGGGGGGAGGAGCGAGCAGTACTTC.